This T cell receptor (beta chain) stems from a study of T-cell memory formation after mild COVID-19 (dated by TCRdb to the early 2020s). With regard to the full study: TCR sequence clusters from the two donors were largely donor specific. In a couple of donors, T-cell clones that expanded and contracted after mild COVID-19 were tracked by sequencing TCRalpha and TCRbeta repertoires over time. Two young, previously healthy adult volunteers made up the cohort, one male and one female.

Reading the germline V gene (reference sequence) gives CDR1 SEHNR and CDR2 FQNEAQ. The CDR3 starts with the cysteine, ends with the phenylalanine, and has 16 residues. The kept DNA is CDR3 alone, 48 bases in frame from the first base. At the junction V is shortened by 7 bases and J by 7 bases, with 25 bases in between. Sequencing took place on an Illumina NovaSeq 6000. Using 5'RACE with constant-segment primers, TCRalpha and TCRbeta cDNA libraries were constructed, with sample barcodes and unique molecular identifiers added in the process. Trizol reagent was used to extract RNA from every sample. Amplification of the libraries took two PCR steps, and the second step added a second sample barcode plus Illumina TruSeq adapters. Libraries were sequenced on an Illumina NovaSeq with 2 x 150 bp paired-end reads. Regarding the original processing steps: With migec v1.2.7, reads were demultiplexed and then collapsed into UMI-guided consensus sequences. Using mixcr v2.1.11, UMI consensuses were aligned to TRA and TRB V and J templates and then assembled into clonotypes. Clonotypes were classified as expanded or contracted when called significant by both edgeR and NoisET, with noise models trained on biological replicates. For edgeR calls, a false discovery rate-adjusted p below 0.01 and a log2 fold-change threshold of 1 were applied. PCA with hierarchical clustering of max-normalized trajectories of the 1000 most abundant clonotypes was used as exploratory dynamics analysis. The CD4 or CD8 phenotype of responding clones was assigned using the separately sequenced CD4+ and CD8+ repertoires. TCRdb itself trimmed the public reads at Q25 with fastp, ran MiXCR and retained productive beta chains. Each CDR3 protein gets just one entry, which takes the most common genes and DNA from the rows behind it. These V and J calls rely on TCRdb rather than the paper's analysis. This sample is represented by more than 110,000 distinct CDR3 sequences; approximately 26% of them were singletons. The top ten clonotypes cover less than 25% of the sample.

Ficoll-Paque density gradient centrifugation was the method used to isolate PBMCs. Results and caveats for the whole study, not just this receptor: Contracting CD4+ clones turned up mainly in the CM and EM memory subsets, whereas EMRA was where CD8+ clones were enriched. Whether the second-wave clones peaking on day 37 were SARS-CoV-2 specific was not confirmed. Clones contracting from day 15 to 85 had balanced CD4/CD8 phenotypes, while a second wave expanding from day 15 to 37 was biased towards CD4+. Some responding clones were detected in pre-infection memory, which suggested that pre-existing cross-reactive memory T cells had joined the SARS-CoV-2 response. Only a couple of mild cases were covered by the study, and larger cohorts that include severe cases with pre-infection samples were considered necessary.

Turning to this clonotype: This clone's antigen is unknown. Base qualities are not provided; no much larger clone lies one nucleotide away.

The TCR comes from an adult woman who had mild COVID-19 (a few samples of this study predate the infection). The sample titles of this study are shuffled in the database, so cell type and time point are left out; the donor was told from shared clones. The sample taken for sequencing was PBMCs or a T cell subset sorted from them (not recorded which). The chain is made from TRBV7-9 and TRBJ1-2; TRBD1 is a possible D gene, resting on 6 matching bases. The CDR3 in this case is CASTQTGALTEVGYTF. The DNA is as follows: TGTGCCAGCACCCAAACGGGGGCTTTGACTGAAGTTGGCTACACCTTC.